This T cell receptor (beta chain) is from a study of shared clonotypes between healthy human individuals. Whole-study findings and limits: Sorted-subset sequencing was shown by rarefaction to be incomplete despite large depth. Sampling was confined to blood; repertoires within tissues likely differ.

Deletions cut 3 bases from V and 1 base from J, with 3 bases between. This CDR3 is built from 12 residues. Germline CDR1 and CDR2: LNHDA and SQIVND (reference sequence). Investigators divided CD4+ cells into CD45RA+ naive and CD45RA-negative memory subsets. To note about this clone: Its antigen remains unknown.

Profiled with immunoSEQ multiplex PCR; TCRdb holds only in-frame clones, not every one. The sample carries about 2.5 million clones, 85% to 95% recorded once. This sequence originates from a man aged 18-30 years in good health. Some clones in this sample may be carry-over from other donors' samples. V usage is TRBV19 and J usage is TRBJ2-5; no definite D call. Specimen: naive CD4+ T cells from PBMCs. Subset specified: CD45RA+ positively selected. CDR3 DNA: TGTGCCAGTAGTATGACCCAAGAGACCCAGTACTTC. Encoded protein: CASSMTQETQYF.